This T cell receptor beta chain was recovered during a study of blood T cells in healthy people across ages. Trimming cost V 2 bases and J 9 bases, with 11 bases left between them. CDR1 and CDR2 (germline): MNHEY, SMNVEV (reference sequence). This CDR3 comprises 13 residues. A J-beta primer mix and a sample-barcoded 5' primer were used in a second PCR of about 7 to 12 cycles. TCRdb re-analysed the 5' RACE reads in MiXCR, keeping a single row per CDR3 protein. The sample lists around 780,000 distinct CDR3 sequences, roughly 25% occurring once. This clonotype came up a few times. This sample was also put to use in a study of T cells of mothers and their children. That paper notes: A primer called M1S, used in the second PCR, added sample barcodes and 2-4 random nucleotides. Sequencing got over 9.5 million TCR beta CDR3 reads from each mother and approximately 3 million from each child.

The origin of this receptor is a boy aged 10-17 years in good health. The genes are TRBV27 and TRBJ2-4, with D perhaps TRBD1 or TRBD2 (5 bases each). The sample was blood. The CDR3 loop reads CASSLEGKGIQYF. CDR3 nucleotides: TGTGCCAGCAGTTTAGAGGGGAAGGGCATTCAGTACTTC.